The clone carrying this T cell receptor beta chain has a count of ten or more. Germline CDR1 and CDR2: SGHAT and FQNNGV. The V end was cut by 4 bases, the J end by 0 bases, with 13 bases between. The length of the CDR3 is 16 residues. The source of the sample is a study of human T cells and chemical hapten exposure. The time point denotes: pre-sensitization, week 0. Indicated treatment: therapeutic diphenylcyclopropenone sensitization with weekly scalp DPC. Unfractionated whole blood was the source of the extracted total RNA. TCRdb re-called the RACE reads through MiXCR, storing one row per CDR3 protein. The data show 40,000 or so distinct CDR3 sequences, roughly 12% seen once.

Sequenced material: whole blood, taken in connection with sensitization to the hapten diphenylcyclopropenone (DPC). V is TRBV11-2 and J is TRBJ2-4; D might be TRBD1 (5 bases). The TCR originated in a woman between 40 and 55 years old with alopecia areata. Some clones in this sample may be carry-over from other donors' samples. CDR3 region: CASSYWTKLAKNIQYF. In DNA, the CDR3 is TGTGCCAGCAGCTATTGGACAAAACTAGCCAAAAACATTCAGTACTTC.